These 24 T cell receptor beta chains were sequenced from one sample in a study of T cells in Graves' hyperthyroidism and ophthalmopathy. It was RNA transcripts that yielded the amplified TCR beta CDR3 regions. First-round RT-PCR of the TCR CDR3 relied on the HTBI primer set. TCRdb reprocessed the multiplex PCR reads with MiXCR, giving one entry per CDR3 protein. The top ten hold approximately 4% of the sample, which has 380,000 or so distinct CDR3 sequences, about 19% seen once. The sample was blood. All receptors derive from a woman younger than 35 with Graves' hyperthyroidism.

In this sample, this clonotype turned up many times. The chain joins TRBV6-1 to TRBJ2-7; TRBD2 matches at 7 bases. J lost 0 bases, V lost 2 bases, and 4 bases had no gene match. The CDR3 runs 15 residues. The germline CDR1 and CDR2 sequences are MNHNS and SASEGT. The CDR3 bases are TGTGCCAGCAGTGAACTAGCGGCAGGCTCCTACGAGCAGTACTTC. Protein product: CASSELAAGSYEQYF.

This clonotype appeared many times. The V call is TRBV12-3 or TRBV12-4, the J call TRBJ2-7; D is possibly TRBD1 (6 bases). Trimming removed 7 bases from V and 0 bases from J, with 16 bases in between. This CDR3 has 15 amino acids. The CDR3 region has the DNA TGTGCCAGCACCCTCGGACAGTCTAGCTCCTACGAGCAGTACTTC. This translates into CASTLGQSSSYEQYF.

This clonotype was picked up many times. This rearrangement joins TRBV4-2 to TRBJ2-7; D is unresolved. CDR3 length: 16 amino acids. V dropped 1 base and J dropped 0 bases, with 13 bases sitting between them. Germline V gene sequence: CDR1 LGHNA, CDR2 YNFKEQ. In DNA, the CDR3 is TGTGCCAGCAGCCAAGGCAGGCCTCCTGACTCCTACGAGCAGTACTTC. Translating it yields CASSQGRPPDSYEQYF.

This clonotype was picked up many times. The chain employs TRBV11-1 and TRBJ2-6; no reliable D call. The CDR3 length is 15 residues. Germline assignment: CDR1 SGHAT and CDR2 FQDESV (reference sequence). With 1 base removed from V and 2 bases from J, the gap between germline ends came to 6 bases. The CDR3 loop is CASSLVSTGANVLTF. CDR3 bases: TGTGCCAGCAGCTTAGTGTCGACTGGGGCCAACGTCCTGACTTTC.

This clonotype has a count of ten or more. The chain links TRBV25-1 to TRBJ2-2; TRBD2 is a possible D gene (5 bases). V was trimmed by 1 base and J by 3 bases, leaving 9 bases between them. CDR1 and CDR2 (germline): MGHDK, SYGVNS. The CDR3 runs to 15 residues. DNA for the CDR3: TGTGCCAGCAGTGAATGGAGGTGCGACACCGGGGAGCTGTTTTTT. Translation gives CASSEWRCDTGELFF.

This clonotype was counted a single time. The chain couples TRBV11-2 to TRBJ1-1; D gene ambiguous. The CDR3 consists of 14 residues. Germline V gives CDR1 SGHAT, CDR2 FQNNGV. Trimming stripped 1 base from V and 3 bases from J, with 9 bases between. The CDR3 spells CASSLVERHTEAFF. The CDR3, as DNA: TGTGCCAGCAGCTTAGTAGAACGGCACACTGAAGCTTTCTTT.

The V gene is TRBV9, the J gene TRBJ2-5, with TRBD1 identical over 7 bases. The V gene end was trimmed by 4 bases and the J gene end by 4 bases; junction bases not matched to a gene: 7. The germline V gene encodes CDR1 SGDLS and CDR2 YYNGEE. There are 14 residues in the CDR3. The CDR3 nucleotides read TGTGCCAGCAGCAAGGAGACAGGGCCAGAGACCCAGTACTTC. It is translated as CASSKETGPETQYF.

This clonotype was detected ten times or more. The chain recombines TRBV5-1 with TRBJ2-7; D may match TRBD1 or TRBD2 (7 bases each). The ends were cut back, 4 bases at V and 2 bases at J, with 16 bases in the middle. Germline CDR1 and CDR2: SGHRS and YFSETQ. The CDR3 has 15 amino acids. DNA for the CDR3: TGCGCCAGCAGCCAGGGGGGGGGTTTAGCCTACGAGCAGTACTTC. Translation: CASSQGGGLAYEQYF.

The rearrangement links TRBV29-1 to TRBJ1-1, with unresolved D. The CDR3 has 12 amino acids. Trimming removed 7 bases at V and 7 bases at J, with 16 bases between. From germline, CDR1 is SQVTM and CDR2 ANQGSEA. As DNA, the CDR3 is TGCAGCGCGCCGGAGGGTGCGGGTGAAGCTTTCTTT. It is translated as CSAPEGAGEAFF. Full variable domain (rest looked up from reference TRBV29-1 and TRBJ1-1): SAVISQKPSRDICQRGTSLTIQCQVDSQVTMMFWYRQQPGQSLTLIATANQGSEATYESGFVIDKFPISRPNLTFSTLTVSNMSPEDSSIYLCSAPEGAGEAFFGQGTRLTVV.

The chain employs TRBV3-1 and TRBJ1-5; D unresolved. V lost 4 bases, J lost 4 bases, and 11 bases lay in between. This CDR3 spans 14 amino acids. In germline, CDR1 is LGHDT, CDR2 YNNKEL (reference sequence). CDR3: CASSPGLLNQPQHF. The CDR3 DNA reads as TGTGCCAGCAGCCCTGGGTTGCTGAATCAGCCCCAGCATTTT.

This clonotype was found many times. The rearrangement joins TRBV4-1 to TRBJ1-5; D is ambiguous. This CDR3 region has 14 residues. The V gene's germline CDR1 is MGHRA and CDR2 YSYEKL. V shed 8 bases and J shed 0 bases, with 11 bases lying between them. CDR3: CASRTTFSNQPQHF. The DNA of the CDR3 is TGCGCCAGCCGGACCACTTTTAGCAATCAGCCCCAGCATTTT.

This clonotype was seen repeatedly, ten times or more. The chain carries TRBV29-1 and TRBJ1-2; 8 bases are a match to TRBD1. The CDR3 totals 14 residues. J gave up 6 bases and V 1 base, and 7 bases lay outside the gene matches. The V gene's germline CDR1 is SQVTM and CDR2 ANQGSEA. CDR3 region: CSVEGGQGFDGYTF. The CDR3 nucleotides read TGCAGCGTTGAAGGAGGACAGGGATTCGATGGCTACACCTTC.

This clonotype was counted at least ten times. The J gene is TRBJ2-7, the V gene TRBV12-3 or TRBV12-4; D is uncertain. Between the trimmed V and J ends, which lost 3 bases and 4 bases, there was a span of 10 bases. This CDR3 is built from 13 residues. CDR3 DNA: TGTGCCAGCAGTTTTCTCATGGGTTACGAGCAGTACTTC. This translates into CASSFLMGYEQYF.

The chain employs TRBV29-1 and TRBJ1-1; TRBD1 matches 9 bases. Germline values: CDR1 SQVTM, CDR2 ANQGSEA. This CDR3 region has 12 residues. Trimming took 7 bases from V and 3 from J; bases not matched to a gene: 3. The CDR3 nucleotides read TGCAGCGCGGGACAGGGTTACACTGAAGCTTTCTTT. It is translated as CSAGQGYTEAFF.

This clonotype has a count of ten or more. The chain employs TRBV7-9 and TRBJ1-1, with TRBD1 matching 10 bases. CDR3 length: 15 residues. With V trimmed by 5 bases and J by 3 bases, 6 bases remained unmatched. CDR1 is SEHNR and CDR2 is FQNEAQ in the germline V gene (reference sequence). The CDR3 here is CASSTLDRGYTEAFF. The CDR3 nucleotides are TGTGCCAGCAGCACGTTGGACAGGGGGTACACTGAAGCTTTCTTT.

This clonotype was seen ten or more times. This chain joins TRBV30 and TRBJ2-6; no reliable D call. Looked up from germline, CDR1 is GTSNPN and CDR2 is SVGIG (reference sequence). The CDR3 has 12 amino acids. CDR3 nucleotide sequence: TGTGCTTGGGTCTCTGGGGCCAACGTCCTGACTTTC. Translated, it gives CAWVSGANVLTF.

The chain recombines TRBV18 with TRBJ2-7, with D possibly being TRBD1 (6 bases). The CDR3 spans 13 residues. CDR1 is KGHSH and CDR2 is LQKENI in the germline V gene. Trimming took 0 bases from V and 6 from J, leaving 9 bases between them. The CDR3 DNA is TGTGCCAGCTCACCACCGGGACAAGGCGAGCAGTACTTC. This sequence encodes CASSPPGQGEQYF.

This clonotype was counted between two and nine times. The chain joins TRBV12-3 or TRBV12-4 to TRBJ1-2; D is possibly TRBD1 (5 bases). The CDR3 loop spans 13 amino acids. V was cut by 6 bases and J by 8 bases, with 16 bases left in between. CDR3 bases: TGTGCCAGCAGGGCGGCAGGGAGTGGGGGCTACACCTTC. Translating gives CASRAAGSGGYTF.

This clonotype was detected ten times or more. This chain joins TRBV10-3 and TRBJ2-7; 8 nucleotides agree with TRBD1. Trimming removed 8 bases from V and 2 bases from J; junction bases left unmatched: 8. Germline V gene sequence: CDR1 ENHRY, CDR2 SYGVKD. The CDR3 totals 14 residues. Written as DNA, the CDR3 is TGTGCCATCCTACTTGGACAGGGCCCCTACGAGCAGTACTTC. As protein: CAILLGQGPYEQYF.

This clonotype was detected many times. The chain employs TRBV2 and TRBJ2-7; TRBD2 agrees at 9 bases. V lost 7 bases and J lost 5; bases outside the gene matches: 6. The germline V gene has CDR1 SNHLY and CDR2 FYNNEI. CDR3 length: 13 residues. This chain's CDR3 is CASTPGLADEQYF. CDR3 bases: TGTGCCAGCACTCCGGGACTAGCTGACGAGCAGTACTTC.

The gene calls are TRBV7-9 and TRBJ1-5, with no clear D. This CDR3 contains 15 residues. The V gene lost 6 bases and the J gene lost 5 bases, with 17 bases spanning the gap. Germline lookup yields CDR1 SEHNR and CDR2 FQNEAQ (reference sequence). The CDR3 loop reads CASSSDPRMDQPQHF. CDR3 DNA sequence: TGTGCCAGCAGTTCTGACCCCAGGATGGATCAGCCCCAGCATTTT.

This clonotype was seen many times. The chain combines TRBV12-3 or TRBV12-4 with TRBJ1-1, with 9 bases aligning to TRBD1. This CDR3 region has 14 residues. Unmatched junction bases numbered 5, after V lost 5 bases and J lost 4 bases. The CDR3 coding sequence is TGTGCCAGCAGTGTACGACAGGGGGTCACTGAAGCTTTCTTT. Its translation is CASSVRQGVTEAFF.

This clonotype was observed at least ten times. The chain is built from TRBV28 and TRBJ2-7; D assignment may be TRBD1 or TRBD2 (5 bases each). Germline V gene sequence: CDR1 MDHEN, CDR2 SYDVKM. Trimming shortened V by 11 bases and J by 0 bases, and 14 bases separated the two germline ends. There are 13 residues in the CDR3. The CDR3 sequence: CAVAGTVSYEQYF. The CDR3 DNA reads TGTGCCGTTGCCGGGACGGTCTCCTACGAGCAGTACTTC.

There are many counts of this clonotype. The chain couples TRBV7-9 to TRBJ2-7, with 8 nucleotides matching TRBD1. V was pared by 6 bases and J by 1 base, with 5 bases of the junction left unmatched. The CDR3 is made up of 14 amino acids. Germline assignment: CDR1 SEHNR and CDR2 FQNEAQ (reference sequence). The CDR3 reads CASSLDRGSYEQYF. The CDR3 region has the DNA TGTGCCAGCAGTCTAGACAGGGGATCCTACGAGCAGTACTTC.